These 9 T cell receptor beta chains originate from one sample sequenced in a study of T-cell reconstitution after alpha-beta-depleted transplantation in children. This sample's TCRbeta library carried unique molecular identifier barcodes. TCRdb ran MiXCR on the PCR reads and lists one entry per CDR3 protein. The table shows about 830,000 distinct CDR3 sequences, with under 20% occurring only once. The starting material was PBMCs, mostly from graft donor cells, obtained 360 days after TCRalphabeta/CD19-depleted stem cell transplant. The receptors shown here come from a male patient aged 10 to 17 who had a stem cell transplant for acute lymphoblastic leukemia, so the T cells may come from the graft donor.

This clonotype was observed a few times. The chain has TRBV14 and TRBJ2-2; 7 bases match TRBD2. J was trimmed by 4 bases and V by 0 bases; bases with no gene match: 8. From germline, CDR1 is SGHDN and CDR2 FVKESK. The CDR3 contains 17 residues. CDR3 bases: TGTGCCAGCAGCCAAGATTGGCGGGAGAGACCCACCGGGGAGCTGTTTTTT. Translation gives CASSQDWRERPTGELFF.

The genes are TRBV5-1 and TRBJ2-5, with TRBD2 matching 10 bases. The CDR3 extends over 14 amino acids. Germline V gene sequence: CDR1 SGHRS, CDR2 YFSETQ. With 4 bases clipped from V and 6 bases from J, the junction kept 6 bases outside the gene matches. CDR3 nucleotides: TGCGCCAGCAGCCCTAGCGGGAGCAGAAAGACCCAGTACTTC. It translates to CASSPSGSRKTQYF.

This clonotype was recorded a few times. The V call is TRBV12-3 or TRBV12-4, the J call TRBJ2-7; D ambiguous. V was cut by 3 bases and J by 2 bases, with 17 bases left in between. CDR3 size: 16 residues. CDR3 in amino acids: CASSFRGARRPYEQYF. CDR3 in DNA: TGTGCCAGCAGTTTCCGAGGAGCGAGACGTCCCTACGAGCAGTACTTC.

There are a few counts of this clonotype. The V call is TRBV29-1, the J call TRBJ2-2, with no clear D. The germline V gene has CDR1 SQVTM and CDR2 ANQGSEA. The CDR3 consists of 13 residues. Deletions cut 5 bases from V and 0 bases from J, with 7 bases between. The CDR3 is CSVLTTNTGELFF. CDR3 bases: TGCAGCGTTCTCACTACGAACACCGGGGAGCTGTTTTTT.

This clonotype has at least ten counts. V usage is TRBV5-1 and J usage is TRBJ1-4; 9 bases match TRBD1. This CDR3 has 17 residues. The germline V gene encodes CDR1 SGHRS and CDR2 YFSETQ. Germline trimming cut 4 bases from V and 4 bases from J; bases unmatched to any gene: 11. The CDR3 coding sequence is TGCGCCAGCAGCGGAGGCCGCGGGACAGGGAGTAATGAAAAACTGTTTTTT. Encoded protein: CASSGGRGTGSNEKLFF.

The chain uses TRBV11-2 and TRBJ2-2; 8 positions match TRBD2. V shed 5 bases, J shed 4 bases, and the junction held 9 bases outside the gene matches. The CDR3 contains 16 residues. CDR1 and CDR2 (germline): SGHAT, FQNNGV. The CDR3 nucleotides are TGTGCCAGCAGCCCCATTAGCGGGACCAGCACCGGGGAGCTGTTTTTT. Protein product: CASSPISGTSTGELFF.

The chain links TRBV12-3 or TRBV12-4 to TRBJ2-2; D gene unclear. Deletions cut 8 bases from V and 2 bases from J, with 15 bases between. This CDR3 is built from 15 residues. The CDR3 DNA reads as TGTGCCAGCCAGCCCCACCGAATAAACACCGGGGAGCTGTTTTTT. Amino acid sequence: CASQPHRINTGELFF.

This clonotype turned up a few times. This chain uses TRBV11-2 with TRBJ2-1, with 11 bases that match TRBD2. The germline V gene encodes CDR1 SGHAT and CDR2 FQNNGV. The CDR3 contains 16 residues. The V gene end was trimmed by 2 bases and the J gene end by 7 bases; junction bases not matched to a gene: 7. In DNA, the CDR3 is TGTGCCAGCAGCTTATTCTCTAGCGGGAGGATGAATGAGCAGTTCTTC. This encodes CASSLFSSGRMNEQFF.

This clonotype was detected ten times or more. This chain connects TRBV12-3 or TRBV12-4 to TRBJ1-1; 7 positions match TRBD1. With 3 bases clipped from V and 8 bases from J, the junction kept 0 bases outside the gene matches. This CDR3 region has 11 residues. The CDR3 DNA reads as TGTGCCAGCAGTTTGGACAGGGAAGCTTTCTTT. This gives the protein CASSLDREAFF.